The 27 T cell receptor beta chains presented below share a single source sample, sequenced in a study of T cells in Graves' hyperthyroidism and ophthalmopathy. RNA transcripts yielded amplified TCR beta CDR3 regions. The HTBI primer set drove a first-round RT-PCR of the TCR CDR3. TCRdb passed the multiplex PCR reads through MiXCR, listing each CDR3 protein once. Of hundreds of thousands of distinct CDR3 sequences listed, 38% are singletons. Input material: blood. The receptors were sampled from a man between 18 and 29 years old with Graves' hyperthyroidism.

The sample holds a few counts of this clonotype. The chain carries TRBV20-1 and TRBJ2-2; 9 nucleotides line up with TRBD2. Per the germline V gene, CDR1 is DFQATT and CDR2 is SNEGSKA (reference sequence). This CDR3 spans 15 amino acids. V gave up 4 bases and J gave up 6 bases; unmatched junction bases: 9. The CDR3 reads CSATPGREGPGELFF. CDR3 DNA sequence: TGCAGTGCTACTCCTGGGCGGGAGGGCCCCGGGGAGCTGTTTTTT.

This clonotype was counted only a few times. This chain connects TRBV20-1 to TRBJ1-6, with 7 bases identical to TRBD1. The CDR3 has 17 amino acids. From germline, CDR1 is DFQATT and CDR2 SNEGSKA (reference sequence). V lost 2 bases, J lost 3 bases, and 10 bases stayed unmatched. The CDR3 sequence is CSARSTGGQIYNSPLHF. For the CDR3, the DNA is TGCAGTGCTAGATCCACCGGGGGACAGATCTATAATTCACCCCTCCACTTT.

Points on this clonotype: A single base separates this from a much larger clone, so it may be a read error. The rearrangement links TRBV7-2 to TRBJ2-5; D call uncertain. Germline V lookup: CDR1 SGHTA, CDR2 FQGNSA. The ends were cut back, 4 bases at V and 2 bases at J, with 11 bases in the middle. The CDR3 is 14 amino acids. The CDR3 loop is CASSSVGQQETQYF. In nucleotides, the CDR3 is TGTGCCAGCAGCTCAGTAGGGCAGCAAGAGACCCAGTACTTC.

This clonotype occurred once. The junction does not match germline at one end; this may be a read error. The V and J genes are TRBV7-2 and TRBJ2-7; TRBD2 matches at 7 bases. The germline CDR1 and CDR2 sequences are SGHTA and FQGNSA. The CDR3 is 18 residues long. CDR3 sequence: CASSHEPEGRDHDGEQYF. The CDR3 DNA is TGCGCCAGCAGCCACGAACCCGAGGGGAGGGACCACGACGGGGAGCAGTACTTC.

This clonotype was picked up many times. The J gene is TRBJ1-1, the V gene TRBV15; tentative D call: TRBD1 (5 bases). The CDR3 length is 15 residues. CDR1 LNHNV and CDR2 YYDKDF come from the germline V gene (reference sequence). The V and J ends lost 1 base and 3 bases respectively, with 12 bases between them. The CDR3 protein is CATSRGAGWDTEAFF. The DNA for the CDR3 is TGTGCCACCAGCAGAGGGGCAGGGTGGGACACTGAAGCTTTCTTT.

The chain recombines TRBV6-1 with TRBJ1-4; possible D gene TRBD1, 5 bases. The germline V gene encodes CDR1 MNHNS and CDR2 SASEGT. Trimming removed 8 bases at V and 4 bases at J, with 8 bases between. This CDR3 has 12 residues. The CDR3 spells CASEQDNEKLFF. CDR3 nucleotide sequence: TGTGCCAGCGAACAGGATAATGAAAAACTGTTTTTT.

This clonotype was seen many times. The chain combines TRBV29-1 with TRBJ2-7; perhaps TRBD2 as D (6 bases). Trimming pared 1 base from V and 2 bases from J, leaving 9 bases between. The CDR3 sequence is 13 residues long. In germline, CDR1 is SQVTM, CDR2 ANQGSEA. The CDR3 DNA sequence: TGCAGCGTTGAAGGTAGCGGTACCTACGAGCAGTACTTC. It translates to CSVEGSGTYEQYF.

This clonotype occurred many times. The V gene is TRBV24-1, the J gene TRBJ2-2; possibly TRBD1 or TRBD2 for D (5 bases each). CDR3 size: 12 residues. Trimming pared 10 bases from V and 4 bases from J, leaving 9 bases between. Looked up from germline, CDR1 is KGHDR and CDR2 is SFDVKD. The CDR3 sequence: CATGPLTGELFF. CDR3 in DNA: TGTGCCACGGGACCGCTCACCGGGGAGCTGTTTTTT.

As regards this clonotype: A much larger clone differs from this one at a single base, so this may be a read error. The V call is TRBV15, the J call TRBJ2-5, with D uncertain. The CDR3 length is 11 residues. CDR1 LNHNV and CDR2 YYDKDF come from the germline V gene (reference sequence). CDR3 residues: CAASTKETQYF. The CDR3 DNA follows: TGTGCCGCCAGCACTAAAGAGACCCAGTACTTC.

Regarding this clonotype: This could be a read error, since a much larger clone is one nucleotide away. This CDR3 is CSIEAGGGTEAFF. CDR3 sequence (DNA): TGCAGCATTGAGGCTGGGGGTGGGACTGAAGCTTTCTTT. The genes are TRBV29-1 and TRBJ1-1, with D possibly being TRBD1 (5 bases). This CDR3 comprises 13 residues. Germline V gene lookup returns CDR1 SQVTM and CDR2 ANQGSEA.

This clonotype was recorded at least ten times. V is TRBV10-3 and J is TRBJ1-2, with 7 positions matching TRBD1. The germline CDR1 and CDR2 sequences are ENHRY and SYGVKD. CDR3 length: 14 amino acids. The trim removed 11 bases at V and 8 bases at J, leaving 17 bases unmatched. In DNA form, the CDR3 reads TGTGCCCTCCTTACGGAGGGGGCCAGAGGCGGCTACACCTTC. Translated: CALLTEGARGGYTF.

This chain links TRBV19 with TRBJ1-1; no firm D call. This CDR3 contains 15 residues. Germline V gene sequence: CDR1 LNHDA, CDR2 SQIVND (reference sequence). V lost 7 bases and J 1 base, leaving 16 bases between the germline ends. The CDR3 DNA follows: TGTGCCAGTAATCCAATCTACGGGCGGAACACTGAAGCTTTCTTT. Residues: CASNPIYGRNTEAFF.

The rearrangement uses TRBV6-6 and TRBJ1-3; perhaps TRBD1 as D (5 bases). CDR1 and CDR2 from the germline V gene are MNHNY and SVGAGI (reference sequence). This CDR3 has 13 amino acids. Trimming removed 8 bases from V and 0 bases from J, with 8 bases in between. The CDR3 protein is CASGQSSGNTIYF. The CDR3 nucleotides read TGTGCCAGCGGACAAAGCTCTGGAAACACCATATATTTT.

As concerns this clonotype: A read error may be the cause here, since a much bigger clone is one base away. The CDR3 loop is CAIQGSAAYEQYF. The DNA for the CDR3 is TGTGCCATCCAGGGTTCCGCTGCTTACGAGCAGTACTTC. This rearrangement joins TRBV10-3 to TRBJ2-7, with D perhaps matching TRBD1 (5 bases). The CDR3 is 13 amino acids. The germline CDR1 and CDR2 sequences are ENHRY and SYGVKD. Trimming pared 8 bases from V and 4 bases from J, leaving 15 bases between.

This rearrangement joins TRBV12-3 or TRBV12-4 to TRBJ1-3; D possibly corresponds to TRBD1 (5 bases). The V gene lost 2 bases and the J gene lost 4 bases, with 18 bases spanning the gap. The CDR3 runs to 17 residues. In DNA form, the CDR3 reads TGTGCCAGCAGTTTAAAGAGCGGGACCGGCGCGGGAAACACCATATATTTT. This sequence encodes CASSLKSGTGAGNTIYF.

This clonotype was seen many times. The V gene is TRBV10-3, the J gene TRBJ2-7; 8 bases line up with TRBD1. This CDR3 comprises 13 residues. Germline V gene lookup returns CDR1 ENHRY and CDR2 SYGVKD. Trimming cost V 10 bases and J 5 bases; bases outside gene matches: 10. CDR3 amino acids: CATAETGVNEQYF. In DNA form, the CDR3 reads TGTGCCACCGCCGAGACAGGGGTAAACGAGCAGTACTTC.

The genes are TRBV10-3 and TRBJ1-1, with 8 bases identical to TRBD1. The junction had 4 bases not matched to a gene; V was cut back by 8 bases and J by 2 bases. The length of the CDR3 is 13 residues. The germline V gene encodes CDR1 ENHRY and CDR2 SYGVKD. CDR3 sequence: CAIDRGGNTEAFF. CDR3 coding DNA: TGTGCCATCGACAGGGGAGGAAACACTGAAGCTTTCTTT.

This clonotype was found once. As DNA, the CDR3 is TGTGCCAGCAGCACCTGGACAGGGAGCTCACCCCTCCACTTT. Amino acids: CASSTWTGSSPLHF. The gene calls are TRBV7-2 and TRBJ1-6; 8 bases are a match to TRBD1. The germline V gene has CDR1 SGHTA and CDR2 FQGNSA. The CDR3 totals 14 residues. The ends lost 5 bases at V and 10 bases at J; junction bases unmatched: 7.

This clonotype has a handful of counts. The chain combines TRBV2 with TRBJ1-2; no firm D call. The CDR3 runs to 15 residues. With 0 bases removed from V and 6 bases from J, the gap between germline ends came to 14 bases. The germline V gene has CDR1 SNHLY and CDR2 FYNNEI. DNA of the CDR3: TGTGCCAGCAGTGAAGCCGGCAGGTCGTTTGATGGCTACACCTTC. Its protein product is CASSEAGRSFDGYTF.

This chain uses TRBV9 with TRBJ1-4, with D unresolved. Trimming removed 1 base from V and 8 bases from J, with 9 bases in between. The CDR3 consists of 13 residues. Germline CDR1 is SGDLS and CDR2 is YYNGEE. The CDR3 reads CASSVRFGEKLFF. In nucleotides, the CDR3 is TGTGCCAGCAGCGTACGGTTCGGGGAAAAACTGTTTTTT.

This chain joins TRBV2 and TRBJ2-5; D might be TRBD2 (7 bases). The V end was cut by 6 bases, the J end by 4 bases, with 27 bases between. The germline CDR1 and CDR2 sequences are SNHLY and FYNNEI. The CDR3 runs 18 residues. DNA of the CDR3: TGTGCCAGCAGCTCCCACCCCGTTGGGGGGGGGCCCGGAGAGACCCAGTACTTC. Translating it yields CASSSHPVGGGPGETQYF.

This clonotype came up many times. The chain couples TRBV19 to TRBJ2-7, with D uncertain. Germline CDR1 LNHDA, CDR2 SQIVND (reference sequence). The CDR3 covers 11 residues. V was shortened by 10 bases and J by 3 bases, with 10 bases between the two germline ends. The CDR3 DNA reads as TGTGCCACCGGGCCCGTCTACGAGCAGTACTTC. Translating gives CATGPVYEQYF.

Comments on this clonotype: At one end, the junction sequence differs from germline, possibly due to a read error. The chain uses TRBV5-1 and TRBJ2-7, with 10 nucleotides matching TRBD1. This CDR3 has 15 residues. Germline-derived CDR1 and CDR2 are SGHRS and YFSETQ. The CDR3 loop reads CASSLKGQGIYEQYF. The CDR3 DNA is TGTGCCAGCAGCTTAAAGGGACAGGGGATATACGAGCAGTACTTC.

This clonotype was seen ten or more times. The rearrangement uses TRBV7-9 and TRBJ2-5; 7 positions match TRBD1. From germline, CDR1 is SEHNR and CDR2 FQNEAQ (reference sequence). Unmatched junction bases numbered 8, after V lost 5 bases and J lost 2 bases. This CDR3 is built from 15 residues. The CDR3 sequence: CASSPRDRQQETQYF. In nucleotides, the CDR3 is TGTGCCAGCAGCCCACGGGACAGACAACAAGAGACCCAGTACTTC.

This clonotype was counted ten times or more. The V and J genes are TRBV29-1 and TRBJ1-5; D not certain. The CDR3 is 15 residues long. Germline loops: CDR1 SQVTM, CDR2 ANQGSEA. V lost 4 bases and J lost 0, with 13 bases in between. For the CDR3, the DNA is TGCAGCGTTGTTGAAGGCGTCGATAGCAATCAGCCCCAGCATTTT. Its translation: CSVVEGVDSNQPQHF.

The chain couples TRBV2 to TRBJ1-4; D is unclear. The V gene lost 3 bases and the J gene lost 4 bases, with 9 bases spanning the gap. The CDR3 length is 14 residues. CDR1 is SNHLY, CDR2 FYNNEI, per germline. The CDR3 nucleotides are TGTGCCAGCAGTGAGTTGAATCTTAATGAAAAACTGTTTTTT. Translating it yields CASSELNLNEKLFF.

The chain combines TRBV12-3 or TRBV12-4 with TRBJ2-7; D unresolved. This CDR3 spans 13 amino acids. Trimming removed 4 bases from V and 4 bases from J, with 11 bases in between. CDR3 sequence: CASSSTNAYEQYF. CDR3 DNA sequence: TGTGCCAGCAGTTCTACTAACGCGTACGAGCAGTACTTC.